One and the same sample provided the 17 T cell receptor beta chains below, sequenced in a study of vaccination and CD4 T cells after COVID-19. No antigen has been assigned to these receptors. CD4+ T cells that had been cultured provided DNA sequenced with the Oncomine TCR Beta short-read assay. In TCRdb, the PCR reads were re-called with MiXCR into one record per CDR3 protein. The repertoire holds around 14,000 distinct CDR3 sequences, with around 50% as singletons. The sample's treatment: roughly 10-day PBMC culture with coronavirus spike peptide pools or control peptides (ViraFEST assay). The sequencing sample was made of CD4+ T cells from blood, cultured in vitro. The source of these receptors is a human donor who had recovered from COVID-19.

By sample share, this clonotype is medium-sized. This chain connects TRBV20-1 to TRBJ1-1; 8 bases agree with TRBD1. The junction had 16 bases not matched to a gene; V was cut back by 7 bases and J by 6 bases. Germline CDR1 reads DFQATT; CDR2 reads SNEGSKA (reference sequence). The CDR3 is made up of 15 amino acids. Here the CDR3 reads CSGTWGRGLTAEAFF. CDR3 nucleotides: TGCAGTGGTACCTGGGGCAGGGGGCTTACTGCTGAAGCTTTCTTT.

The chain carries TRBV6-1 and TRBJ1-5; D is unresolved. This CDR3 is built from 15 residues. Germline-derived CDR1 and CDR2 are MNHNS and SASEGT. V shed 0 bases and J shed 7 bases, with 13 bases lying between them. The DNA of the CDR3 is TGTGCCAGCAGTGAAGCCGGAGGCCCAAGCCAGCCCCAGCATTTT. It encodes CASSEAGGPSQPQHF.

V and J are TRBV6-5 and TRBJ2-2, with D possibly matching TRBD2 (6 bases). Germline-derived CDR1 and CDR2 are MNHEY and SVGAGI. The CDR3 has 16 amino acids. V gave up 2 bases and J gave up 0 bases, with 10 bases separating them. CDR3 region: CASSYPSGSNTGELFF. DNA for the CDR3: TGTGCCAGCAGTTACCCCAGCGGGTCGAACACCGGGGAGCTGTTTTTT.

The rearrangement uses TRBV12-3 or TRBV12-4 and TRBJ1-1, with D uncertain. This CDR3 spans 14 amino acids. Trimming left V 7 bases short and J 2 bases short, with 14 bases between. The CDR3 reads CASTLRNRNTEAFF. CDR3 DNA sequence: TGTGCCAGCACCCTACGGAACAGAAACACTGAAGCTTTCTTT.

CDR3 bases: TGTGCCAGCAGCTTTACTAGCGGGAGAGTCACCGAGCAGTACTTC. It is translated as CASSFTSGRVTEQYF. This chain joins TRBV7-2 and TRBJ2-7; 11 bases are a match to TRBD2. V dropped 3 bases and J dropped 6; count of bases not matched to a gene: 7. The CDR3 extends over 15 amino acids. Germline V CDR1 and CDR2: SGHTA, FQGNSA.

V and J are TRBV6-1 and TRBJ1-6; 7 bases fit TRBD1. Trimming took 2 bases from V and 9 from J; bases not matched to a gene: 4. The CDR3 runs 14 residues. The germline V gene encodes CDR1 MNHNS and CDR2 SASEGT. The CDR3 loop reads CASSEPGGFSPLHF. CDR3 nucleotide sequence: TGTGCCAGCAGTGAACCAGGGGGGTTTTCACCCCTCCACTTT.

The chain uses TRBV20-1 and TRBJ2-5; TRBD2 matches 9 bases. Germline lookup yields CDR1 DFQATT and CDR2 SNEGSKA (reference sequence). This CDR3 has 16 residues. Losses at the gene ends were 0 bases for V and 3 bases for J; bases not matched to a gene: 8. The CDR3 nucleotides read TGCAGTGCTAGAGATCGGGCTAGCGGGGTAGAAGAGACCCAGTACTTC. It yields the protein CSARDRASGVEETQYF.

This clonotype appeared a few times. The chain uses TRBV27 and TRBJ2-3, with TRBD2 identical over 7 bases. Germline CDR1 is MNHEY and CDR2 is SMNVEV (reference sequence). Germline trimming cut 2 bases from V and 2 bases from J; bases unmatched to any gene: 4. This CDR3 region has 15 residues. The CDR3 coding sequence is TGTGCCAGCAGTTTAAGCGGGGCGCCCACAGATACGCAGTATTTT. Amino acid sequence: CASSLSGAPTDTQYF.

This sequence joins TRBV4-3 and TRBJ2-2, with D tentatively TRBD1 (5 bases). Germline V gene sequence: CDR1 LGHNA, CDR2 YSLEER. The CDR3 sequence is 15 residues long. V was clipped by 9 bases and J by 2 bases, with 16 bases between them. Written as DNA, the CDR3 is TGCGCCAGTAAGAAGGGGCAGGAAAACACCGGGGAGCTGTTTTTT. Its translation: CASKKGQENTGELFF.

This clonotype was detected only once. This chain uses TRBV24-1 with TRBJ2-5; 7 nucleotides line up with TRBD1. The junction had 8 bases not matched to a gene; V was cut back by 9 bases and J by 5 bases. Looked up from germline, CDR1 is KGHDR and CDR2 is SFDVKD. The CDR3 is 13 amino acids. CDR3 nucleotides: TGTGCCACCGGTAGACAGGGCATCGAGACCCAGTACTTC. Protein sequence: CATGRQGIETQYF.

The sample holds one count of this clonotype. The genes are TRBV2 and TRBJ1-5, with D possibly being TRBD1 (5 bases). V dropped 1 base and J dropped 6 bases, with 10 bases sitting between them. Germline values: CDR1 SNHLY, CDR2 FYNNEI. The CDR3 is 14 residues long. The CDR3 DNA reads TGTGCCAGCAGTGAAGTCGCGGGGGTTCAGCCCCAGCATTTT. As protein: CASSEVAGVQPQHF.

This rearrangement joins TRBV5-1 to TRBJ2-7; D may correspond to TRBD1 or TRBD2 (6 bases each). Per the germline V gene, CDR1 is SGHRS and CDR2 is YFSETQ. V gave up 4 bases and J gave up 7 bases, with 15 bases separating them. This CDR3 region has 13 residues. The CDR3 reads CASSRGDLGEQYF. In nucleotides, the CDR3 is TGCGCCAGCAGCAGGGGGGACCTCGGAGAGCAGTACTTC.

In this sample, this clonotype turned up once. This chain connects TRBV9 to TRBJ1-5; D not certain. V lost 4 bases, J lost 4 bases, and 15 bases lay in between. The CDR3 loop spans 15 amino acids. Per the germline V gene, CDR1 is SGDLS and CDR2 is YYNGEE. The CDR3 is CASSPPGNENQPQHF. The CDR3 bases are TGTGCCAGCAGCCCCCCGGGGAATGAGAATCAGCCCCAGCATTTT.

V usage is TRBV27 and J usage is TRBJ1-1; 10 bases align to TRBD1. The CDR3 consists of 16 residues. Per germline, CDR1 MNHEY and CDR2 SMNVEV (reference sequence). V lost 7 bases to trimming and J lost 4 bases; unmatched junction nucleotides: 12. The DNA for the CDR3 is TGTGCCAGCAAACCTAGGGGACAGGGGCTTGGCACTGAAGCTTTCTTT. Translated, it gives CASKPRGQGLGTEAFF.

This clonotype was seen a few times. This sequence joins TRBV28 and TRBJ1-1, with 7 bases that match TRBD1. The germline gives CDR1 MDHEN, CDR2 SYDVKM. V trimming: 5 bases; J trimming: 5 bases; junction bases outside the gene matches: 8. This CDR3 spans 14 amino acids. CDR3 protein: CASSPQGGGTEAFF. CDR3 sequence (DNA): TGTGCCAGCAGTCCCCAGGGGGGGGGGACTGAAGCTTTCTTT.

This clonotype has only a few counts. The chain is built from TRBV6-5 and TRBJ2-7, with 9 bases lining up with TRBD1. V dropped 0 bases and J dropped 2; count of bases not matched to a gene: 2. CDR3 length: 15 amino acids. Germline loops: CDR1 MNHEY, CDR2 SVGAGI. The CDR3 DNA sequence: TGTGCCAGCAGTTACTCGGGACAGGGTGCCTACGAGCAGTACTTC. Its protein is CASSYSGQGAYEQYF.

The chain is built from TRBV7-9 and TRBJ2-1; 11 bases agree with TRBD2. The CDR3 extends over 14 amino acids. Germline V lookup: CDR1 SEHNR, CDR2 FQNEAQ (reference sequence). The ends lost 7 bases at V and 6 bases at J; junction bases unmatched: 5. DNA for the CDR3: TGTGCCAGCACCCCTCTAGCGGGGGGCAATGAGCAGTTCTTC. Encoded protein: CASTPLAGGNEQFF.